This is a list of T cell receptor beta chains from one sample in a study of T cells after yellow fever vaccination. Each CDR3 protein gets one entry after TCRdb re-called the 5' RACE reads with MiXCR. The data contain about 340,000 distinct CDR3 sequences, roughly 8.7% of them singletons. This material consisted of PBMCs, taken on the day of the first yellow fever vaccination. The source is a man between 18 and 29 years old who received the YFV17D yellow fever vaccine. CDR3s include the opening cysteine and the closing phenylalanine or tryptophan. Each record gives: V gene, J gene, clone size, D gene, CDR3 DNA, CDR3 protein. The D gene is left open where the match is weak. A row's size may be missing; if present it is once, few, many or a size class.

>TRBV12-3/TRBV12-4|TRBJ1-4|few|NA
TGTGCCAGCAGTTTGCCACTGATAGGTGAAAAACTGTTTTTT
CASSLPLIGEKLFF
>TRBV4-2|TRBJ2-1|NA|NA
TGTGCCAGCAGCCAAACCATAGGAAACGGGTACAATGAGCCGTTCTTC
CASSQTIGNGYNEPFF
>TRBV11-2|TRBJ1-5|many|NA
TGTGCCAGCAGCCTCATGAGGCAGGGGAGAGATAGCAATCAGCCCCAGCATTTT
CASSLMRQGRDSNQPQHF
>TRBV20-1|TRBJ1-2|few|TRBD1
TGCAGTGCTAGAGAGGGGACAGACTATGGCTACACCTTC
CSAREGTDYGYTF
>TRBV12-3/TRBV12-4|TRBJ2-5|many|TRBD2
TGTGCCAGCAGCACACTAGCGCGTGAAGAGACCCAGTACTTC
CASSTLAREETQYF
>TRBV5-6|TRBJ2-5|NA|NA
TGTGCCAGCAGCGCCCGGACTAAACAAGAGACCCAGTACTTC
CASSARTKQETQYF
>TRBV7-9|TRBJ2-5|NA|NA
TGTGCCAGCAGCTTCCCACCGGGGCTTGGAGAGACCCAGTACTTC
CASSFPPGLGETQYF
>TRBV15|TRBJ2-4|NA|TRBD1
TGTGCCACCAGCAGAGATGCAGGGACAGGGGGCAACATTCAGTACTTC
CATSRDAGTGGNIQYF
>TRBV4-2|TRBJ2-1|many|NA
TGTGCCAGCAGCCCCGGACGGACGGAACCGAATGAGCAGTTCTTC
CASSPGRTEPNEQFF
>TRBV7-2|TRBJ1-2|few|NA
TGTGCCAGCAGCTTCAACGACTATGGCTACACCTTC
CASSFNDYGYTF
>TRBV5-5|TRBJ1-2|few|NA
TGTGCCAGCAGCTTGGGTATCGGCACTAACTATGGCTACACCTTC
CASSLGIGTNYGYTF
>TRBV5-1|TRBJ2-7|NA|TRBD1
TGCGCCAGCAGCCCGACCGGGACAGGGATCGAGCAGTACTTC
CASSPTGTGIEQYF
>TRBV29-1|TRBJ1-2|many|TRBD1
TGCAGCGTTTCCCGACAGGGGGCGAGTGGCTACACCTTC
CSVSRQGASGYTF
>TRBV6-1|TRBJ1-2|few|TRBD1
TGTGCCAGCTTCCCACGGGAGGGGGCCTATGGCTACACCTTC
CASFPREGAYGYTF
>TRBV5-4|TRBJ2-5|few|TRBD2
TGTGCCAGCAGCTTGGGACTAGCGGGGGCCCCCGTCGGGACCCAGTACTTC
CASSLGLAGAPVGTQYF
>TRBV7-9|TRBJ2-1|many|TRBD1
TGTGCCAGCAGCTTAGGGGACAGGGCCCACAATGAGCAGTTCTTC
CASSLGDRAHNEQFF
>TRBV3-1|TRBJ1-3|many|NA
TGTGCCAGCAGCCCGACCGGCTCGGGCTCTGGAAACACCATATATTTT
CASSPTGSGSGNTIYF
>TRBV18|TRBJ2-5|NA|NA
TGTGCCAGCTCAGGAGGGTCTTCGGCAGAGACCCAGTACTTC
CASSGGSSAETQYF
>TRBV6-2/TRBV6-3|TRBJ1-5|few|NA
TGTGCCAGCAGTTTGCGACAAAGCAATCAGCCCCAGCATTTT
CASSLRQSNQPQHF
>TRBV29-1|TRBJ2-2|NA|NA
TGCAGCGCCATAGTGGACACAAACACCGGGGAGCTGTTTTTT
CSAIVDTNTGELFF
>TRBV4-1|TRBJ2-2|NA|TRBD2
TGCGCCAGCAGCCCCGTAGGACTAGTTCCCGGGGAGCTGTTTTTT
CASSPVGLVPGELFF
>TRBV5-1|TRBJ2-6|few|NA
TGCGCCAGCAGCCCGGGACCCCTAGGGGGGGCCAACGTCCTGACTTTC
CASSPGPLGGANVLTF
>TRBV7-3|TRBJ2-7|NA|TRBD2
TGTGCCAGCAGCCCGCGGGGGGGGTTCGAGCAGTACTTC
CASSPRGGFEQYF
>TRBV20-1|TRBJ2-3|few|TRBD2
TGCAGTGCTATGCCTCAACGGGGGGGTAGCACAGATACGCAGTATTTT
CSAMPQRGGSTDTQYF
>TRBV7-2|TRBJ2-3|few|TRBD2
TGTGCCAGCAGCTTAATGGGACTAGCGGGTGGCGCAGATACGCAGTATTTT
CASSLMGLAGGADTQYF